This T cell receptor beta chain was captured by sequencing in a study of beta chain features in type 1 diabetes. General observations from the study: Shorter TCRB CDR3s, moderately but significantly so, were found in Type 1 diabetes patients in all four CD4+ subsets. Patients showed naive, central memory and Treg TCRB repertoires that appeared more similar than those of healthy donors. Sequencing used cDNA, and cells with high TCR expression could therefore be over-represented.

Germline V gene data show CDR1 as SGHNT and CDR2 as YYREEE (reference sequence). This CDR3 has 12 amino acids. Trimming took off 3 bases at V and 6 bases at J, with 7 bases between the two ends. Sequencing targeted expressed TCRB transcripts, as all isolated RNA had been reverse transcribed. TCRdb's table, derived via immunoSEQ multiplex PCR, lists solely in-frame clones and lacks some. Of approximately 160,000 clones in the sample, approximately 9.1% were seen once. Each sorted population was over 98% pure. Comments on this clone: The antigen remains unidentified.

This receptor was taken from a young woman in good health. Sequencing was done on a sample of central memory CD4+ T cells from blood. This chain connects TRBV5-4 to TRBJ2-1, with no clear D. The chain's CDR3 is CASSSQRNEQFF. CDR3 in DNA: TGTGCCAGCAGCTCCCAGCGCAATGAGCAGTTCTTC.